These 11 T cell receptor gamma chains were sequenced from one sample in a study of Vδ1+ human thymocytes. Broader study findings: Thymic TRG and TRD repertoires appeared highly polyclonal.

RNA was extracted from the cells and then reverse transcribed. Pooled V-gene forward primers with one constant-region reverse primer generated the CDR3 amplicons by multiplex PCR. TCRdb reprocessed the multiplex PCR reads through CATT. The top ten clones hold about 2% of a sample with approximately 40,000 gamma-chain clones, 20% to 25% of them seen once. What these receptors recognize is not known. The sample comprised Vdelta1+ gamma-delta thymocytes from the thymus. The subset denotes: FACS-sorted CD3+ TCRalphabeta- TCRVdelta1+ TCRVdelta2- thymocytes. The receptor source for this set is a girl in the first two years of life who had congenital heart surgery.

This clone is categorized as medium-sized. The sample carries other DNA sequences with the same CDR3. This chain links TRGV8 with TRGJ1 or TRGJ2. The germline V gene has CDR1 VENAVY and CDR2 YDSYNSRV. Trimming removed 3 bases from V and 6 bases from J; junction bases left unmatched: 2. The CDR3 runs 11 residues. CDR3 DNA sequence: TGTGCCACCTGGGATCTTTATAAGAAACTCTTT. It codes for CATWDLYKKLF.

This clone appeared a few times. This rearrangement joins TRGV9 to TRGJ1 or TRGJ2. The ends lost 4 bases at V and 6 bases at J; junction bases unmatched: 6. CDR1 and CDR2 from the germline V gene are GITISATS and ISYDGTV (reference sequence). The CDR3 runs 12 residues. CDR3 residues: CALWEQGYKKLF. Written as DNA, the CDR3 is TGTGCCTTGTGGGAACAGGGTTATAAGAAACTCTTT.

The V call is TRGV8, the J call TRGJP2. V shed 5 bases and J 0 bases; nucleotides not matched to a gene: 9. Germline loops: CDR1 VENAVY, CDR2 YDSYNSRV. There are 16 residues in the CDR3. CDR3 bases: TGTGCCACCTGGGTCCTCCGATATAGTAGTGATTGGATCAAGACGTTT. Amino acids: CATWVLRYSSDWIKTF.

This clone counts as medium-sized. In the same sample, other DNA sequences code for this CDR3. The J gene is TRGJ1 or TRGJ2, the V gene TRGV3. After removal of 0 bases from V and 6 bases from J, the junction contained 5 bases not matched to a gene. The CDR3 is 13 amino acids. CDR1 and CDR2 (germline): VTNTFY, YDVSTARD (reference sequence). The CDR3 protein is CATWDRPGYKKLF. For the CDR3, the DNA is TGTGCCACCTGGGACAGGCCTGGTTATAAGAAACTCTTT.

Remarks on this clone: Other DNA sequences of this sample code for an identical CDR3. This chain connects TRGV2 to TRGJP2. The germline V gene has CDR1 EGSNGY and CDR2 YDSYNSKV. J lost 5 bases, V lost 0 bases, and 6 bases had no gene match. The CDR3 loop spans 15 amino acids. CDR3 DNA sequence: TGTGCCACCTGGGACGGGCGCGGGAGTGATTGGATCAAGACGTTT. Amino acids: CATWDGRGSDWIKTF.

This clone was found many times. Other DNA sequences in this sample translate to the same CDR3. The chain recombines TRGV3 with TRGJP2. The trim removed 0 bases at V and 3 bases at J, leaving 4 bases unmatched. The CDR3 sequence is 15 residues long. CDR1 and CDR2 (germline): VTNTFY, YDVSTARD (reference sequence). CDR3 sequence: CATWDRRGSDWIKTF. The CDR3 DNA reads TGTGCCACCTGGGACAGGCGGGGTAGTGATTGGATCAAGACGTTT.

The rearrangement links TRGV9 to TRGJ1 or TRGJ2. The CDR3 covers 15 residues. Germline lookup yields CDR1 GITISATS and CDR2 ISYDGTV (reference sequence). J lost 0 bases, V lost 8 bases, and 13 bases had no gene match. The CDR3 is CALFHPQGNYYKKLF. The DNA for the CDR3 is TGTGCCTTGTTTCATCCCCAAGGGAATTATTATAAGAAACTCTTT.

The chain has TRGV4 and TRGJ1 or TRGJ2. Trimming cost V 4 bases and J 4 bases; bases outside gene matches: 7. The CDR3 runs 13 residues. Per germline, CDR1 EGSTGY and CDR2 YDSYTSSV. The CDR3 region is CATWEAPYYKKLF. DNA for the CDR3: TGTGCCACCTGGGAGGCTCCCTATTATAAGAAACTCTTT.

This clone came up a few times. This may be a read error, as it is one base from a much larger clone. The genes are TRGV8 and TRGJ1 or TRGJ2. Germline CDR1 VENAVY, CDR2 YDSYNSRV. The CDR3 spans 11 residues. With 3 bases clipped from V and 8 bases from J, the junction kept 4 bases outside the gene matches. The CDR3 region has the DNA TGTGCCACCTGGGATGGTCATAAGAAACTCTTT. This gives the protein CATWDGHKKLF.

This sequence joins TRGV3 and TRGJ1 or TRGJ2. V lost 3 bases to trimming and J lost 8 bases; unmatched junction nucleotides: 10. This CDR3 is 13 amino acids long. Looked up from germline, CDR1 is VTNTFY and CDR2 is YDVSTARD (reference sequence). CDR3 sequence reads: CATWDRPFDKKLF. In DNA form, the CDR3 reads TGTGCCACCTGGGACCGGCCATTTGATAAGAAACTCTTT.

V is TRGV3 and J is TRGJ1 or TRGJ2. Germline lookup yields CDR1 VTNTFY and CDR2 YDVSTARD (reference sequence). This CDR3 has 10 residues. Germline trimming cut 9 bases from V and 7 bases from J; bases unmatched to any gene: 6. CDR3 protein: CATGGYKKLF. The CDR3 nucleotides are TGTGCCACCGGGGGATATAAGAAACTCTTT.